This T cell receptor (beta chain) was found in a study of post-analysis software for immune sequencing data. Overall study findings and caveats: In patients, roughly 5 TRBV segments were more frequent than in controls, with TRBV5-6, TRBV5-1 and TRBV20-1 among them.

To note about this clonotype: The target antigen is unknown.

Sequencing libraries made from TCR beta cDNA carried unique molecular identifiers. TCRdb called the PCR reads again in MiXCR, with one record for every CDR3 protein. The sample lists hundreds of thousands of distinct CDR3 sequences, roughly 47% seen once, with under 2% in the top ten. The CDR3 extends over 13 amino acids. Looked up from germline, CDR1 is MGHRA and CDR2 is YSYEKL. The source of this sequence is a girl aged 5-17 years with multiple sclerosis. The sequenced sample consisted of blood. This chain connects TRBV4-1 to TRBJ2-5; D is undetermined. The J call may be faulty, since TRBJ2-7 better matches the DNA end. The CDR3 spells CASSLQDEYEQYF. The CDR3 nucleotides read TGCGCCAGCAGCCTCCAGGACGAGTACGAGCAGTACTTC.